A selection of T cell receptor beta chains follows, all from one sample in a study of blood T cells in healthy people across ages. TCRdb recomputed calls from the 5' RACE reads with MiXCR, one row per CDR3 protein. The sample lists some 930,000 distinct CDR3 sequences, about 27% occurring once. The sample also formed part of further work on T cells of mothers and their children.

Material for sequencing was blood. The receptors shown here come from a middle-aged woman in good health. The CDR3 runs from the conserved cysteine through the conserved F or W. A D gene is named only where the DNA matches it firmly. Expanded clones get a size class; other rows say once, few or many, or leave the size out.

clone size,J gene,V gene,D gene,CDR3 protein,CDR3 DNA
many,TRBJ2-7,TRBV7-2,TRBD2,CASSFLAGLQSYEQYF,TGTGCCAGCAGCTTCCTAGCGGGGCTACAATCCTACGAGCAGTACTTC
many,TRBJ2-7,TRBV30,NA,CAWNRGGAYEQYF,TGTGCCTGGAATCGAGGCGGAGCCTACGAGCAGTACTTC
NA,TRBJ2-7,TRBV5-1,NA,CASSLGAGFREQYF,TGCGCCAGCAGCTTGGGGGCTGGGTTTCGGGAGCAGTACTTC
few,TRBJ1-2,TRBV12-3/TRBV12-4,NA,CASSLEGGVGYTF,TGTGCCAGCAGTTTAGAGGGAGGGGTTGGCTACACCTTC
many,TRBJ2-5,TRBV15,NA,CATKGDATGSIATQYF,TGTGCCACCAAAGGGGACGCCACCGGGTCCATAGCGACCCAGTACTTC
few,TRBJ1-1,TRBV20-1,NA,CSALWGEAFF,TGCAGTGCCCTATGGGGGGAAGCTTTCTTT
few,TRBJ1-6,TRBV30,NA,CAWSVSSFNSPLHF,TGTGCCTGGAGTGTCTCCAGTTTTAATTCACCCCTCCACTTT
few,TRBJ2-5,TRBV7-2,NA,CASSHFGGLETQYF,TGTGCCAGCAGCCACTTTGGGGGCCTGGAGACCCAGTACTTC
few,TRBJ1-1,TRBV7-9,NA,CASRYQGNTEAFF,TGTGCCAGCAGGTATCAGGGGAACACTGAAGCTTTCTTT
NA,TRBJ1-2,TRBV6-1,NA,CANSEQQELGYGYTF,TGTGCCAACAGTGAACAACAGGAATTGGGTTATGGCTACACCTTC
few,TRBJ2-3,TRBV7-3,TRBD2,CASSLRTSGPTDTQYF,TGTGCCAGCAGCTTAAGGACTAGCGGGCCCACAGATACGCAGTATTTT
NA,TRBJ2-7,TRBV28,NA,CASTRLSGDEQYF,TGTGCCAGCACACGTCTCTCCGGCGACGAGCAGTACTTC
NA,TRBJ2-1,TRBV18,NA,CASSPRDRNNEQFF,TGTGCCAGCTCACCGCGAGACAGAAACAATGAGCAGTTCTTC
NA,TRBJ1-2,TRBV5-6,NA,CVSSLGTTYYGYTF,TGTGTCAGCAGCTTGGGGACAACCTACTATGGCTACACCTTC
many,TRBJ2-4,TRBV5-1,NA,CASSSLLTVENIQYF,TGCGCCAGCAGCTCCCTACTCACAGTAGAAAACATTCAGTACTTC
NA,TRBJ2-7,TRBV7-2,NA,CASSLAGSNGQYF,TGTGCCAGCAGCTTAGCTGGGAGTAATGGGCAGTACTTC
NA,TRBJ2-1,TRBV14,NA,CASSQVGSGGAFF,TGTGCCAGCAGCCAAGTAGGTTCGGGGGGCGCGTTCTTC
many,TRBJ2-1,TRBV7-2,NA,CASSSDGGEQFF,TGTGCCAGCAGCTCCGATGGGGGAGAGCAGTTCTTC
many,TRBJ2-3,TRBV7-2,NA,CASSLSPTDTQYF,TGTGCCAGCAGCTTAAGTCCGACAGATACGCAGTATTTT
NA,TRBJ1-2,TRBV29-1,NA,CSSQGPSGTNYGYTF,TGCAGCTCCCAGGGGCCTTCTGGAACTAACTATGGCTACACCTTC
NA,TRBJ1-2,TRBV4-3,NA,CASSQEPRYGYTF,TGCGCCAGCAGCCAAGAACCGCGCTATGGCTACACCTTC
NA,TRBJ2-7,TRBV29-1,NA,CSVEWAGGYEQYF,TGCAGCGTTGAGTGGGCAGGGGGGTACGAGCAGTACTTC
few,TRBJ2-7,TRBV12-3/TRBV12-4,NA,CASSSRTESSYEQYF,TGTGCCAGCAGTTCCCGGACCGAGAGCTCCTACGAGCAGTACTTC
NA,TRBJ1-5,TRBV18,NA,CASSPMPEVGSNQPQHF,TGTGCCAGCTCACCAATGCCCGAGGTGGGTAGCAATCAGCCCCAGCATTTT
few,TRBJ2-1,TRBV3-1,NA,CASSQMDSEQFF,TGTGCCAGCAGCCAGATGGACAGCGAGCAGTTCTTC
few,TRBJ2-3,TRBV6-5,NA,CASSYSGEGTQYF,TGTGCCAGCAGTTACTCGGGCGAGGGTACGCAGTATTTT
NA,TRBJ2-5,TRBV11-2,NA,CASSGFLSAETQYF,TGTGCCAGCAGCGGATTCTTAAGCGCGGAGACCCAGTACTTC
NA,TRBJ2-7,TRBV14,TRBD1,CASSQDPTRGYEQYF,TGTGCCAGCAGCCAAGACCCTACCAGGGGGTATGAGCAGTACTTC
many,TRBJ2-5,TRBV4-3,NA,CASSLERTYQETQYF,TGCGCCAGCAGCCTTGAACGGACTTACCAAGAGACCCAGTACTTC
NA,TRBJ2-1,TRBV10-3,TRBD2,CAISQAGEGDNEQFF,TGTGCCATCAGCCAAGCGGGGGAAGGGGACAATGAGCAGTTCTTC